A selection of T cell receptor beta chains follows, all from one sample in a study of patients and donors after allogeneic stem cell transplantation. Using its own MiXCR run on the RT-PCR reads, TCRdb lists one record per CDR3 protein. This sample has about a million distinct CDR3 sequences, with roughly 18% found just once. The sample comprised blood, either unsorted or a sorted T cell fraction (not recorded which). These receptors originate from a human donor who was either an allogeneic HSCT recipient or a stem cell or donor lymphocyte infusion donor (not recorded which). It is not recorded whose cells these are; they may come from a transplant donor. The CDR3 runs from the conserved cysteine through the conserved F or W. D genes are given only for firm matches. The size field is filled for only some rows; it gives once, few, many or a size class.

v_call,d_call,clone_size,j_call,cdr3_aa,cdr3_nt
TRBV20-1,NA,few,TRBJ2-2,CSASYRTGELFF,TGCAGTGCTAGTTACAGGACCGGGGAGCTGTTTTTT
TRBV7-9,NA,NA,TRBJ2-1,CASSVRPGWADNEQFF,TGTGCCAGCAGCGTCCGACCTGGCTGGGCCGACAATGAGCAGTTCTTC
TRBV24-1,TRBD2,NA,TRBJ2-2,CATGTSGLRELFF,TGTGCCACCGGGACTAGCGGACTCAGGGAGCTGTTTTTT
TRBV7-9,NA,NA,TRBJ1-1,CASSFGTIGNTEAFF,TGTGCCAGCAGCTTCGGCACCATCGGGAACACTGAAGCTTTCTTT
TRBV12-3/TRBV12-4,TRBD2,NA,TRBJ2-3,CASRTGGGDTQYF,TGTGCCAGCAGGACGGGGGGGGGAGATACGCAGTATTTT
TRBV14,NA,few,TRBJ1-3,CASSFMFSEHSGNTIYF,TGTGCCAGCAGCTTTATGTTTAGCGAACACTCTGGAAACACCATATATTTT
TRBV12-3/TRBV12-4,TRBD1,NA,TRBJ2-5,CASSTGEETQYF,TGTGCCAGCAGTACAGGGGAAGAGACCCAGTACTTC
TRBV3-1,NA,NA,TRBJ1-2,CASSQDRHKNGYTF,TGTGCCAGCAGCCAAGATAGACACAAGAATGGCTACACCTTC
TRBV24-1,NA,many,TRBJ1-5,CATSDGGKGSNQPQHF,TGTGCCACCAGTGATGGGGGGAAAGGGAGCAATCAGCCCCAGCATTTT
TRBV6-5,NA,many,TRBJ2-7,CASSYSGLSSYEQYF,TGTGCCAGCAGTTACTCGGGACTGAGCTCCTACGAGCAGTACTTC
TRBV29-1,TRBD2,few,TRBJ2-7,CSVGLAGRPYEQYF,TGCAGCGTTGGGTTAGCGGGGAGGCCCTACGAGCAGTACTTC
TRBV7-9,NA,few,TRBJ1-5,CASTDGGASNQPQHF,TGTGCCAGCACGGACGGAGGAGCGAGCAATCAGCCCCAGCATTTT
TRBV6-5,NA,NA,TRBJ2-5,CASSYGEGLKTQYF,TGTGCCAGCAGTTACGGCGAGGGCCTGAAGACCCAGTACTTC
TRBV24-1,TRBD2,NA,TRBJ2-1,CATSLAGVLDEQFF,TGTGCCACTTCCCTAGCGGGGGTTCTTGATGAGCAGTTCTTC
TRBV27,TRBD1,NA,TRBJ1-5,CASSLGQGARNQPQHF,TGTGCCAGCAGTTTGGGACAGGGTGCGCGCAATCAGCCCCAGCATTTT
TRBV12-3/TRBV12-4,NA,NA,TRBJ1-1,CASNRRGSEAFF,TGTGCCAGCAACAGAAGGGGCTCTGAAGCTTTCTTT
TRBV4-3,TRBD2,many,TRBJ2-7,CASSRLAGDYEQYF,TGCGCCAGCAGTCGACTAGCGGGGGACTACGAGCAGTACTTC
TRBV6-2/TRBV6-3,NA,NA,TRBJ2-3,CASSYSGRGSTDTQYF,TGTGCCAGCAGTTATAGCGGCAGGGGAAGCACAGATACGCAGTATTTT
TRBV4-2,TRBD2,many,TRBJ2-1,CASSQEGLVDSNEQFF,TGTGCCAGCAGCCAAGAAGGACTAGTAGACAGCAATGAGCAGTTCTTC
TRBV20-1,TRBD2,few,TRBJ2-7,CSARARGGYEQYF,TGCAGTGCTAGAGCGCGCGGGGGCTACGAGCAGTACTTC
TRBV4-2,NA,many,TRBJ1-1,CASSQDLTGMAEAFF,TGTGCCAGCAGCCAAGATCTTACGGGGATGGCTGAAGCTTTCTTT
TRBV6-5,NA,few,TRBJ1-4,CASSYSGPLTNEKLFF,TGTGCCAGCAGTTACTCAGGACCGCTCACTAATGAAAAACTGTTTTTT
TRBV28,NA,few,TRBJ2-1,CASSFRGHSYNEQFF,TGTGCCAGCAGTTTCCGCGGCCACTCCTACAATGAGCAGTTCTTC
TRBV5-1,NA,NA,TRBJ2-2,CASSLYSGDGELFF,TGCGCCAGCAGCTTGTACAGCGGCGACGGGGAGCTGTTTTTT
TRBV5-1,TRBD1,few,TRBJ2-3,CASSGTGAGTDTQYF,TGCGCCAGCAGCGGGACAGGGGCGGGGACAGATACGCAGTATTTT
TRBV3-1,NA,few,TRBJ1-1,CASSHQTAEAFF,TGTGCCAGCAGCCACCAGACCGCTGAAGCTTTCTTT
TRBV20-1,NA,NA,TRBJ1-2,CSARDSGGKYGYTF,TGCAGTGCTAGAGACTCCGGGGGCAAGTATGGCTACACCTTC
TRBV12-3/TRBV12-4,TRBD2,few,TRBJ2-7,CASSGFGGRLHEQYF,TGTGCCAGCAGTGGCTTTGGCGGGAGACTCCACGAGCAGTACTTC
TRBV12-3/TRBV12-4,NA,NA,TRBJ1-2,CASSPPAGQLSGGYTF,TGTGCCAGCAGTCCCCCGGCTGGTCAGCTGAGTGGTGGCTACACCTTC
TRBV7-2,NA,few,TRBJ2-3,CASSLHIVLDTQYF,TGTGCCAGCAGCCTTCACATCGTTCTAGATACGCAGTATTTT
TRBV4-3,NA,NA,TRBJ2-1,CASSQAGAGEQFF,TGCGCCAGCAGCCAAGCGGGGGCGGGGGAGCAGTTCTTC
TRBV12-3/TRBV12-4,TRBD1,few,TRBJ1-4,CASRLRGGTGGLGEKLFF,TGTGCCAGCAGACTACGGGGCGGGACAGGGGGCCTCGGTGAAAAACTGTTTTTT
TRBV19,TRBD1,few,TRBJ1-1,CASTPGTGRRAEAFF,TGTGCCAGTACCCCCGGGACAGGTCGGAGGGCTGAAGCTTTCTTT
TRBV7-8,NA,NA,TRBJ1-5,CASSLDRGSYQPQHF,TGTGCCAGCAGCTTAGATCGAGGGAGCTATCAGCCCCAGCATTTT
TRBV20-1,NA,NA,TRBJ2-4,CSARVPGAKNIQYF,TGCAGTGCCCGCGTACCAGGAGCCAAAAACATTCAGTACTTC
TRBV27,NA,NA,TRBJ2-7,CASSLEGGGAYEQYF,TGTGCCAGCAGTTTAGAAGGGGGGGGTGCCTACGAGCAGTACTTC
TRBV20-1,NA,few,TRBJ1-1,CSATGRGTEAFF,TGCAGTGCTACAGGGAGGGGCACTGAAGCTTTCTTT
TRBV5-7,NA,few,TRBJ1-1,CASSPGGPRCTEAFF,TGTGCCAGCAGCCCTGGAGGACCTCGGTGCACTGAAGCTTTCTTT
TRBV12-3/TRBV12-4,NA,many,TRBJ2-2,CASSRPWEYRGGLFF,TGTGCCAGCAGTCGCCCATGGGAGTACCGGGGAGGGCTGTTTTTT
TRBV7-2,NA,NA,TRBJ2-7,CASSLTLVLSSYEQYF,TGTGCCAGCAGCTTAACATTGGTTCTGAGCTCCTACGAGCAGTACTTC
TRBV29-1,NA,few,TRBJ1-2,CSVDRGGNGYTF,TGCAGCGTTGATAGGGGGGGGAATGGCTACACCTTC
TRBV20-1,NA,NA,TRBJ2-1,CSAYGTSYNEQFF,TGCAGTGCTTACGGAACCTCCTACAATGAGCAGTTCTTC